The T cell receptor (beta chain) described here comes from a study of long-term antiretroviral therapy in people with HIV. The immunoSEQ assay was v3.0, run at survey level. Sequenced by immunoSEQ multiplex PCR; TCRdb stores in-frame clones only, minus some. This repertoire shows 20,000 or so clones, roughly 84% found once; its top ten account for roughly 8%. There are a few counts of this clone. The specimen was unsorted PBMCs, collected 0.9 years after starting antiretroviral therapy. The TCR comes from a man aged 18-30 years with HIV.

The CDR3 protein is CASSQLPRGLDQETQYF. The DNA of the CDR3 is TGTGCCAGCAGCCAATTACCCAGGGGGCTGGATCAAGAGACCCAGTACTTC. The chain uses TRBV16 and TRBJ2-5; 8 nucleotides match TRBD1. Losses at the gene ends were 1 base for V and 2 bases for J; bases not matched to a gene: 9. The length of the CDR3 is 17 residues. The germline CDR1 and CDR2 sequences are KGHSY and FQNENV.